The source of this T cell receptor (beta chain) is a study of CD8 T cells in ankylosing spondylitis. TCRdb redid the calling of the 5' RACE reads with MiXCR, one entry per CDR3 protein. This sample has under 150,000 distinct CDR3 sequences, with 9.3% found just once. There are a few counts of this clonotype. The antigen remains undetermined. Study results and caveats: Clones tied to disease were said to be significantly enriched in matched ankylosing spondylitis synovial fluid.

This TCR derives from a male donor with ankylosing spondylitis or in good health (not recorded which). Sequenced material: blood, either unsorted or a sorted T cell fraction (not recorded which).

CDR3: CASNARGTNYGYTF. The CDR3 bases are TGTGCCAGCAACGCCCGGGGTACCAACTATGGCTACACCTTC. The genes are TRBV12-3 or TRBV12-4 and TRBJ1-2; D gene unclear. The V and J ends lost 7 bases and 2 bases respectively, with 14 bases between them. This CDR3 is built from 14 residues.